A single T cell receptor (beta chain) is shown here with its context. Per germline, CDR1 SGHNT and CDR2 YYREEE (reference sequence). The CDR3 has 15 amino acids. V was pared by 3 bases and J by 4 bases, with 16 bases between. Generated by immunoSEQ multiplex PCR, the TCRdb table keeps only in-frame clones and is missing some. Among 35,000 to 50,000 clones listed, about nine tenths were seen once. The data belong to a study of T cell changes during pregnancy in multiple sclerosis. The sample consisted of CD4+ T cells from peripheral blood mononuclear cells, taken in the first trimester of pregnancy. This chain links TRBV5-4 with TRBJ1-1; D is possibly TRBD1 (5 bases). This clonotype was obtained from a female donor with multiple sclerosis, enrolled in a pregnancy study. The CDR3 sequence: CASSSLQEGSTEAFF. CDR3 sequence (DNA): TGTGCCAGCAGCTCCTTACAGGAGGGTAGCACTGAAGCTTTCTTT.